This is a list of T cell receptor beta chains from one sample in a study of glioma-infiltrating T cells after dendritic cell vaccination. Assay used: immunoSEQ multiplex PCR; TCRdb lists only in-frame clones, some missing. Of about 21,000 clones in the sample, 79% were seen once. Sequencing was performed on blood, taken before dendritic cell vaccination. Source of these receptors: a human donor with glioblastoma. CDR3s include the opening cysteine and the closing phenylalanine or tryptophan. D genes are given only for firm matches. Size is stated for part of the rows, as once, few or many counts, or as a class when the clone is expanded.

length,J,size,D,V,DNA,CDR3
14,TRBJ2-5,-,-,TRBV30,TGTGCCTTGCGAAACGTCCCTAACCGAGAGACCCAGTACTTC,CALRNVPNRETQYF
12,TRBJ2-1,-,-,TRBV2,TGTGCCAGCAGTTCAACACTACCTGAGCAGTTCTTC,CASSSTLPEQFF
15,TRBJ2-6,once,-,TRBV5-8,TGTGCCAGCAGCTTGTGGCTCTCTGGGGCCAACGTCCTGACTTTC,CASSLWLSGANVLTF
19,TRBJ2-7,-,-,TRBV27,TGTGCCAGCAGTTTGTTGGCCACCGGTGGGCAGGGGATTACCTACGAGCAGTACTTC,CASSLLATGGQGITYEQYF
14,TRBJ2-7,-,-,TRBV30,TGTGCCTGGAGCGTAGGAGGCCTCGGATTCGAGCAGTACTTC,CAWSVGGLGFEQYF
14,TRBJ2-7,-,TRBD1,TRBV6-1,TGTGCCAGCAGTGGGACAGGGGGCGGATACGAGCAGTACTTC,CASSGTGGGYEQYF
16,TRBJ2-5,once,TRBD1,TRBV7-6,TGTGCCAGCAGCTCGGGACAGGGAGTACTGGGGGAGACCCAGTACTTC,CASSSGQGVLGETQYF
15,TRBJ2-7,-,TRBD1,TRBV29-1,TGCAGCGTTGATGGCGACAGGGAGAATCCCTACGAGCAGTACTTC,CSVDGDRENPYEQYF
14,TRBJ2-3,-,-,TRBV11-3,TGTGCCAGCAGCTTAGGGGGCCTCACAGATACGCAGTATTTT,CASSLGGLTDTQYF
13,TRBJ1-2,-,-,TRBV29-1,TGCAGCGTTGAAATGGAGGGAACCTATGGCTACACCTTC,CSVEMEGTYGYTF
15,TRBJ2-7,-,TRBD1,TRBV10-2,TGTGCCAGCAGTGAAGCGCCGACAGGGGCCTACGAGCAGTACTTC,CASSEAPTGAYEQYF
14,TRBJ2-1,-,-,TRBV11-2,TGTGCCAGCATGGGCTCGCGGGACGTGGGTGAGCAGTTCTTC,CASMGSRDVGEQFF
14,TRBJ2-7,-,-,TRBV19,TGTGCCAGTAGTATCAGGATGGGTCGCTACGAGCAGTACTTC,CASSIRMGRYEQYF
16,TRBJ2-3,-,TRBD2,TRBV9,TGTGCCAGCAGCGTAGGCCCAGCGGGATCCACAGATACGCAGTATTTT,CASSVGPAGSTDTQYF
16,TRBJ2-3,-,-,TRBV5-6,TGTGCCAGCAGCTTGGGGGCAGGGGCCCTCACAGATACGCAGTATTTT,CASSLGAGALTDTQYF
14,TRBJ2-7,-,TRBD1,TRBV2,TGTGCCAGCAGGGAACAGGGGGCGGCGGGGGAGCAGTACTTC,CASREQGAAGEQYF
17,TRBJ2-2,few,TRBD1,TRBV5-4,TGTGCCAGCAGCCGAGCCGGGACAGGAGCGATAGTAGGGGAGCTGTTTTTT,CASSRAGTGAIVGELFF
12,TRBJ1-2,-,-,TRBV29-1,TGCAGCGTTGGGGACTGGGATATTGGCTACACCTTC,CSVGDWDIGYTF
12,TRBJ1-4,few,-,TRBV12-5,TGTGCTAGTGGTATTCTACAGGGAAAACTGTTTTTT,CASGILQGKLFF
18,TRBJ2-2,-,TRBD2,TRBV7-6,TGTGCCAGCAGCTTAGTACCTAGTAGCGGGAGGAACACCGGGGAGCTGTTTTTT,CASSLVPSSGRNTGELFF
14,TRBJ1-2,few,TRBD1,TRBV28,TGTGCCAGCAGTATCCTACAGGGGGGGTATGGCTACACCTTC,CASSILQGGYGYTF
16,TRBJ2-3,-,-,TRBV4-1,TGCGCCAGCAGCCAAGGGCCCGGGGGGCGAACAGATACGCAGTATTTT,CASSQGPGGRTDTQYF
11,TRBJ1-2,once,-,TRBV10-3,TGTGCCATCCGGGGGTCCAATGGCTACACCTTC,CAIRGSNGYTF
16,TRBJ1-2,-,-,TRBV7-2,TGTGCCAGCAGTCCTGGGGCGGGGGGCGGATCCTATGGCTACACCTTC,CASSPGAGGGSYGYTF
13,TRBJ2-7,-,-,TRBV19,TGTGCCAGTGGGAGGACTGAAAGCTACGAGCAGTACTTC,CASGRTESYEQYF
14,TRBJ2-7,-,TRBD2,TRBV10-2,TGCGCCAGCAGTGCACTAGCGGGAGTGGGGGAGCAGTACTTC,CASSALAGVGEQYF
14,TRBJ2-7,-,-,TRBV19,TGTGCCAGTAGTACGTGGGGCCTACCCTACGAGCAGTACTTC,CASSTWGLPYEQYF
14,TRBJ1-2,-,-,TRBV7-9,TGTGCCAGCAGCTCCCAGGACAGACCCTATGGCTACACCTTC,CASSSQDRPYGYTF
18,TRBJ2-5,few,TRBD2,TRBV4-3,TGCGCCAGCAGCCAAGATTTGGCGGGGGATACCATACAAGAGACCCAGTACTTC,CASSQDLAGDTIQETQYF
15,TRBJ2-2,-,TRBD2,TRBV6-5,TGTGCCAGCAGTTATAGCGGGAGGGTTCTCGGGGAGCTGTTTTTT,CASSYSGRVLGELFF
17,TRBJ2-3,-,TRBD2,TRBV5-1,TGCGCCAGCAGCACGGGACTAGCGGGACTAAAAGAAGATACGCAGTATTTT,CASSTGLAGLKEDTQYF
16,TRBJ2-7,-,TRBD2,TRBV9,TGTGCCAGCAGCGTATCGGGCGGGAGGGCCCGGTACGAGCAGTACTTC,CASSVSGGRARYEQYF
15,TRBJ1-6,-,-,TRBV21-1,TGTGCCAGGGATGCAACAGGGATCAATAATTCACCCCTCCACTTT,CARDATGINNSPLHF
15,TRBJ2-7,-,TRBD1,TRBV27,TGTGCCAGCAGAACCGGGACAGGGATTTTATCCGGGCAGTACTTC,CASRTGTGILSGQYF
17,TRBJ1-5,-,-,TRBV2,TGTGCCAGCAGTGAAACTTCCAGGGTCTATAGCAATCAGCCCCAGCATTTT,CASSETSRVYSNQPQHF
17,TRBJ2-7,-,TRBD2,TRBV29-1,TGCAGCGTGAGGGGAGGAGTGTCTAGCGGGAGTATGTACGAGCAGTACTTC,CSVRGGVSSGSMYEQYF
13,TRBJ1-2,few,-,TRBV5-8,TGTGCCAGCAGCTTGGGTAGGGGGAATACCTACACCTTC,CASSLGRGNTYTF
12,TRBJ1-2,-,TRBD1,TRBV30,TGTGCCTGGAAGGGGGCGGACTATGGCTACACCTTC,CAWKGADYGYTF
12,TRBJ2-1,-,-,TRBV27,TGTGCCAGCAGTTTCTCCGGACTTGAGCAGTTCTTC,CASSFSGLEQFF
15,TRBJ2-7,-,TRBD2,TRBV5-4,TGTGCCAGCAGCTTCTTTACTAGCGGGAAATACGAGCAGTACTTC,CASSFFTSGKYEQYF
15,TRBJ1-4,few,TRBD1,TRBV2,TGTGCCAGCAGTGAGGCGAGGGGGCCAGAGGAAAAACTGTTTTTT,CASSEARGPEEKLFF
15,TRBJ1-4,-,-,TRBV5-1,TGCGCCAGCAGCTTGGTTTCAGGGGACGTAGGAAAACTGTTTTTT,CASSLVSGDVGKLFF
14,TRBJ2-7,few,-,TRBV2,TGTGCCAGCAGCGGGGTGGAGCGGTCCTACGAGCAGTACTTC,CASSGVERSYEQYF
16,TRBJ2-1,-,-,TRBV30,TGTGCCTGGAGTATAGCTTTGACGGGGGCCTACAATGAGCAGTTCTTC,CAWSIALTGAYNEQFF
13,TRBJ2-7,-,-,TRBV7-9,TGTGCCAGCTCCACAGGAGGGGGCCTCGAGCAGTACTTC,CASSTGGGLEQYF
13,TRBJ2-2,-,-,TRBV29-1,TGCAGCGCCAAGGAGCAAAACACCGGGGAGCTGTTTTTT,CSAKEQNTGELFF
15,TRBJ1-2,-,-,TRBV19,TGTGCCAGTAGTATTCTTGCAGGGTCGAGGTATGGCTACACCTTC,CASSILAGSRYGYTF
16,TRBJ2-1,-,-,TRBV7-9,TGTGCCAGCAGCTTTAGTCCCCAGGGCTCCTACAATGAGCAGTTCTTC,CASSFSPQGSYNEQFF
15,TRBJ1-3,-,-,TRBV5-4,TGTGCCAGCAGCTTGGACACTACCTACAGGGACACCATATATTTT,CASSLDTTYRDTIYF
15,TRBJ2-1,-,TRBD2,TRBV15,TGTGCCACCAGCAGAGTTCGGGAGGGCCACAATGAGCAGTTCTTC,CATSRVREGHNEQFF
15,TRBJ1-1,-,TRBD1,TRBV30,TGTGCCTGGACGCGGACAGGAACCATGAACACTGAAGCTTTCTTT,CAWTRTGTMNTEAFF
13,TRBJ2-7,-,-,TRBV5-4,TGTGCCAGCAGCCTCGGTACGACCTACGAGCAGTACTTC,CASSLGTTYEQYF
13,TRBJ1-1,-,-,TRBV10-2,TGCGCCAGCAGCCCCAGGGGGAACACTGAAGCTTTCTTT,CASSPRGNTEAFF
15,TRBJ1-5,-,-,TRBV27,TGTGCCAGCAGTGCCCTCAGGGCAAGCAATCAGCCCCAGCATTTT,CASSALRASNQPQHF
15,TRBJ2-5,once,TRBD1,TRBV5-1,TGCGCCAGCAGCCCGACCCGACAGGGGTTGAAGACCCAGTACTTC,CASSPTRQGLKTQYF
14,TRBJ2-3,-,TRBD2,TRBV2,TGTGCCAGCAATAGACTAGCGGGAGAGCATACGCAGTATTTT,CASNRLAGEHTQYF
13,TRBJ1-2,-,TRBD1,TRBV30,TGTGCCAAGAATATTGACAGGGTTGGTGGCTACACCTTC,CAKNIDRVGGYTF
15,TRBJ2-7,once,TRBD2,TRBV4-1,TGCGCCAGCAGTCAACCGAATAGCGGGAACTACGAGCAGTACTTC,CASSQPNSGNYEQYF
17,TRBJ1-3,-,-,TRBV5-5,TGTGCCAGCAGCCCCGGCGCGGACAAGACCTCTGGAAACACCATATATTTT,CASSPGADKTSGNTIYF
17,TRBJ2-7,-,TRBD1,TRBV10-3,TGTGCCATCAGTGAGCCTACACGGACAGGTCCTAATGACGAGCAGTACTTC,CAISEPTRTGPNDEQYF